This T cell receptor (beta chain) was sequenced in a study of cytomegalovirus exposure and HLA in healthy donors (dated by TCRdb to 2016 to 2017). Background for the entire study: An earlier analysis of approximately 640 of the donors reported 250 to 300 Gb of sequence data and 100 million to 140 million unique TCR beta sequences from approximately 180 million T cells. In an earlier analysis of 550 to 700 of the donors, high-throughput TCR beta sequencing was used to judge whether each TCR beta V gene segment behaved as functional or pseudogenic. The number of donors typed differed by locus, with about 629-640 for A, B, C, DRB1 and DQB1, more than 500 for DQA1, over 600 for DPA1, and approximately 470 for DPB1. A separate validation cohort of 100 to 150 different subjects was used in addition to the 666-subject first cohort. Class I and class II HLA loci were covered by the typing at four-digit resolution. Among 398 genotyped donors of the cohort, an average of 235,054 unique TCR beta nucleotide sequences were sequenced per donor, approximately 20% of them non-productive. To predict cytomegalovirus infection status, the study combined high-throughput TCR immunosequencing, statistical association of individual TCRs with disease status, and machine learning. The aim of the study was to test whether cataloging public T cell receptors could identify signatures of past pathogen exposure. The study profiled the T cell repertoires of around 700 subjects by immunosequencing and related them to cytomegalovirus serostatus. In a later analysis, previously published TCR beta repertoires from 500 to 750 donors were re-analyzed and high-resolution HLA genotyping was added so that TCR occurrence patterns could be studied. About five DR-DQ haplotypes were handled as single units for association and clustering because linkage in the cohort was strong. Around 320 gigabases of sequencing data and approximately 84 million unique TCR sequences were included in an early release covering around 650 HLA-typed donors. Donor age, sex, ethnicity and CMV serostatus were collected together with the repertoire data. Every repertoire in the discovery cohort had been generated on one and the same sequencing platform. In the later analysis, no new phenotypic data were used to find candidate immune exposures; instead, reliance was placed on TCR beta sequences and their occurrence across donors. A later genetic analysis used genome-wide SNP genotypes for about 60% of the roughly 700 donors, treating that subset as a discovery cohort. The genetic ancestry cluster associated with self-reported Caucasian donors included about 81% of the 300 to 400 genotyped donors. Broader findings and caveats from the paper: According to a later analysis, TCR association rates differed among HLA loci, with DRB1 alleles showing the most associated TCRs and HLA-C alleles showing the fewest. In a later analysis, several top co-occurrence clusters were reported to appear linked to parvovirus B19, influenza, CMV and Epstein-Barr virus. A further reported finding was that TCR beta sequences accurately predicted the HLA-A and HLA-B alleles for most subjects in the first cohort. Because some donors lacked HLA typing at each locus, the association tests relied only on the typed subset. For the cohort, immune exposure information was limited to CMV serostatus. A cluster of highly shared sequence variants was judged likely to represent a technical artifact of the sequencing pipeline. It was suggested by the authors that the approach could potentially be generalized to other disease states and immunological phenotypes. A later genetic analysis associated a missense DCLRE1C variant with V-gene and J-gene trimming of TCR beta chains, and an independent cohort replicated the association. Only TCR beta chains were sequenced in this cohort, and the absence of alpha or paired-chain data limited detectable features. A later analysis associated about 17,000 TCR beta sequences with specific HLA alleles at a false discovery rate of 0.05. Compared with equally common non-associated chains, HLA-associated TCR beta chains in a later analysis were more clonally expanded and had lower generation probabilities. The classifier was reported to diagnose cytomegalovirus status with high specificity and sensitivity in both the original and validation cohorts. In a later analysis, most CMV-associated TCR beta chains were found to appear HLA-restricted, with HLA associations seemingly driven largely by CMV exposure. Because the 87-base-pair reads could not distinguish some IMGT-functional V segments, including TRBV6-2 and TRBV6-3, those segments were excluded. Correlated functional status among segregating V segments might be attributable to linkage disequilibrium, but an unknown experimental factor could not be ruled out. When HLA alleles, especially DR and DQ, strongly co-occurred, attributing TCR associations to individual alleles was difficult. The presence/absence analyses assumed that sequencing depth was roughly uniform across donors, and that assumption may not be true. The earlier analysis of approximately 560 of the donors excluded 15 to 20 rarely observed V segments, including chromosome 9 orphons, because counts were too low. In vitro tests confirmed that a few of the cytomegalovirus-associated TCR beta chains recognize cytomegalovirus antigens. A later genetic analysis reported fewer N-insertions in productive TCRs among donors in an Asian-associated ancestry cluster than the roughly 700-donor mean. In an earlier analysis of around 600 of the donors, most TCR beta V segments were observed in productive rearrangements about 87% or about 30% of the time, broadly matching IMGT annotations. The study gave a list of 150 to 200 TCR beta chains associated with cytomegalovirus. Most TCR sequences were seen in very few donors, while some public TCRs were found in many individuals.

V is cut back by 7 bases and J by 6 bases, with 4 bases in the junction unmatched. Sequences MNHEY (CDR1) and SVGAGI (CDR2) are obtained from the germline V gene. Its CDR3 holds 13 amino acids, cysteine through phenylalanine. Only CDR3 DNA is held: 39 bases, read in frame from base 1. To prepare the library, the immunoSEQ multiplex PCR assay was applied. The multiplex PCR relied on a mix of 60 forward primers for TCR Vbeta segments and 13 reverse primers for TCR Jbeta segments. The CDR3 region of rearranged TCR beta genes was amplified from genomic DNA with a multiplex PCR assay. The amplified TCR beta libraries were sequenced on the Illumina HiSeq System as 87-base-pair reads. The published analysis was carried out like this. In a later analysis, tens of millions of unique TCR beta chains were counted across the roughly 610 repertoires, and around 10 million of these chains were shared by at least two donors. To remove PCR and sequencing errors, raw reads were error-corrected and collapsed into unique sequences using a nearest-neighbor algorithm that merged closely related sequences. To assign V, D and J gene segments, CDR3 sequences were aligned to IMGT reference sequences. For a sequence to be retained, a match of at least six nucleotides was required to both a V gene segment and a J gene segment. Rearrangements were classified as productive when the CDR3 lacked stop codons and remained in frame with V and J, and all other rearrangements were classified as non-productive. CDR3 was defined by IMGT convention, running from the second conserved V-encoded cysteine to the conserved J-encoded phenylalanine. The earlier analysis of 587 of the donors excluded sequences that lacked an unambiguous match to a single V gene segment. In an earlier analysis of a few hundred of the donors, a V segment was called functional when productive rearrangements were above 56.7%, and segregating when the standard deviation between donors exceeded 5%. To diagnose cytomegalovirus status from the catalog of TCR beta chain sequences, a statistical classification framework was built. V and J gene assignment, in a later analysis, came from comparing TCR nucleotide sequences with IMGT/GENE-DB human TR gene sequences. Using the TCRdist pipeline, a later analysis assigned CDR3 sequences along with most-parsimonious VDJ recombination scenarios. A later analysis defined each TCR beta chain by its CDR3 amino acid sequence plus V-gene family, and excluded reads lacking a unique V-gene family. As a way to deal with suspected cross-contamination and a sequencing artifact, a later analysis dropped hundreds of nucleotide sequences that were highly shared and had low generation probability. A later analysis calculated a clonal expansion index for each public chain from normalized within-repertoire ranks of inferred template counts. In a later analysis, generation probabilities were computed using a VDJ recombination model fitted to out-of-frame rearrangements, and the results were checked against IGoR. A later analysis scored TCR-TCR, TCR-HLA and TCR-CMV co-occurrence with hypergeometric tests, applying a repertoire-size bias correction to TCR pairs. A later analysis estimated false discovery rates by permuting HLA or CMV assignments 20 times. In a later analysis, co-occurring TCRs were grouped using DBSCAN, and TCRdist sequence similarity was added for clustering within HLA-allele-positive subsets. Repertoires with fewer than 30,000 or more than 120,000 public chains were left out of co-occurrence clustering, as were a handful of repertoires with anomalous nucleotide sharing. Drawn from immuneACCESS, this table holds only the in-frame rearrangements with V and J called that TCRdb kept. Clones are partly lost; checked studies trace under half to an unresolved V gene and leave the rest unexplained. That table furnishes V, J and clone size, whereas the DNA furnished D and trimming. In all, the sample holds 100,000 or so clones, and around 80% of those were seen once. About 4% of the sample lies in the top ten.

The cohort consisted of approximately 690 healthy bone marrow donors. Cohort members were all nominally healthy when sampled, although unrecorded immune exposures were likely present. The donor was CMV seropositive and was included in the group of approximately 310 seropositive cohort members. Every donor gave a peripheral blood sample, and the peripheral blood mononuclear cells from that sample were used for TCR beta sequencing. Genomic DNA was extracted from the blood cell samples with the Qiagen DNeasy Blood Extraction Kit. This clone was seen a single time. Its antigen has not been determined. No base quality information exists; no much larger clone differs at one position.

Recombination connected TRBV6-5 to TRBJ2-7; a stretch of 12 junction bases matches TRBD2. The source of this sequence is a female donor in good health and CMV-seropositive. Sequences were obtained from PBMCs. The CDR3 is CASTELAGGEQYF. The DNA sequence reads TGTGCCAGCACCGAACTAGCGGGGGGCGAGCAGTACTTC.